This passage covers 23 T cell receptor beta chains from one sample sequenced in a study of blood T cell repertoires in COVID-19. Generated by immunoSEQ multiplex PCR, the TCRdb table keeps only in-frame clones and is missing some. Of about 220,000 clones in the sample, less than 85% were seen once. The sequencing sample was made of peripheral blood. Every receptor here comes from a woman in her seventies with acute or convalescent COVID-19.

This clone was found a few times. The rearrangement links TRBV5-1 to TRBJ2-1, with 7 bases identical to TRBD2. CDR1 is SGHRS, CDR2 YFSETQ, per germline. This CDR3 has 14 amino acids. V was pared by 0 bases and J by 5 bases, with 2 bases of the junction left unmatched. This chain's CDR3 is CASSLVAGDNEQFF. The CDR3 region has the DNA TGCGCCAGCAGCTTGGTGGCGGGGGACAATGAGCAGTTCTTC.

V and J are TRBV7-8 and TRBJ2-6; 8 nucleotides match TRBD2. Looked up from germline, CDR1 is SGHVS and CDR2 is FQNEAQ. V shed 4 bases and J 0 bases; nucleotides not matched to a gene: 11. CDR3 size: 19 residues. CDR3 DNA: TGTGCCAGCAGCTCCAGCGGGGGACCTAGAACCTCTGGGGCCAACGTCCTGACTTTC. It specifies CASSSSGGPRTSGANVLTF. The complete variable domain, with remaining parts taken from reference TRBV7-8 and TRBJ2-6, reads GAGVSQSPRYKVAKRGQDVALRCDPISGHVSLFWYQQALGQGPEFLTYFQNEAQLDKSGLPSDRFFAERPEGSVSTLKIQRTQQEDSAVYLCASSSSGGPRTSGANVLTFGAGSRLTVL.

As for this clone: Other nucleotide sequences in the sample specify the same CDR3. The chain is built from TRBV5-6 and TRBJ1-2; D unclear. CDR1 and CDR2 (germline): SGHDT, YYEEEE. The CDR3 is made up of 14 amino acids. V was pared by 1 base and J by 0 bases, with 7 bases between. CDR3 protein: CASSLPGSNYGYTF. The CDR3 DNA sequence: TGTGCCAGCAGCTTGCCGGGGTCTAACTATGGCTACACCTTC.

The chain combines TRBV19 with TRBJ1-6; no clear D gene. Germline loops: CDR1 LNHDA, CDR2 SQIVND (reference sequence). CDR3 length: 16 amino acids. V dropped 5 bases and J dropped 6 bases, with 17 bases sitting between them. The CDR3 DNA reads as TGTGCCAGTAGTTACGGGGAAAGAGGCGGTAATTCACCCCTCCACTTT. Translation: CASSYGERGGNSPLHF.

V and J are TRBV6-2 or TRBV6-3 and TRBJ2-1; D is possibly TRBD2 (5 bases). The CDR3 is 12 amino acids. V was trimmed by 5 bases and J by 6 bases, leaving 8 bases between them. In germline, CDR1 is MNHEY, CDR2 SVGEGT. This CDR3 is CASSTGVNEQFF. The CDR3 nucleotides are TGTGCCAGCAGTACCGGGGTCAATGAGCAGTTCTTC.

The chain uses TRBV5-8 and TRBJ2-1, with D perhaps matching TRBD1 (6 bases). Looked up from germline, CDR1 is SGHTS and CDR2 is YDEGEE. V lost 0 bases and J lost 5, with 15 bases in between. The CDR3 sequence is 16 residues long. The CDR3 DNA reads TGTGCCAGCAGCTTGGCAGGGACACCCGGGGACAATGAGCAGTTCTTC. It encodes CASSLAGTPGDNEQFF.

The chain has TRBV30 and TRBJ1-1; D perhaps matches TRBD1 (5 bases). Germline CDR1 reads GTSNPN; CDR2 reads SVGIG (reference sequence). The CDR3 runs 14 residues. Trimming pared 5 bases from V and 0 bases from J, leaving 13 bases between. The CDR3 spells CAWSPDSMNTEAFF. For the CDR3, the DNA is TGTGCCTGGTCGCCAGACAGCATGAACACTGAAGCTTTCTTT.

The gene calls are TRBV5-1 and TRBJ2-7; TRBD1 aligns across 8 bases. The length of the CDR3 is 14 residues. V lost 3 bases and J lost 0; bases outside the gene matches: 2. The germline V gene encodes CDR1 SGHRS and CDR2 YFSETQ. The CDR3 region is CASSYQGASYEQYF. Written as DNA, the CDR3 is TGCGCCAGCAGCTACCAGGGGGCCTCCTACGAGCAGTACTTC.

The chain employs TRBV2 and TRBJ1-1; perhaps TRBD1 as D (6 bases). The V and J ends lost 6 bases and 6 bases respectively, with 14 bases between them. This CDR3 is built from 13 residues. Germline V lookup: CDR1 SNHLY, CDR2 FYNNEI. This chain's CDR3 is CASRLQGRAEAFF. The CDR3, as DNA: TGTGCCAGCAGATTACAGGGAAGGGCTGAAGCTTTCTTT.

CDR3 nucleotides: TGTGCCAGCAACGTAGACAGGGTTGAGACCCAGTACTTC. Its translation: CASNVDRVETQYF. This chain joins TRBV2 and TRBJ2-5; the match to TRBD1 covers 7 bases. The CDR3 contains 13 residues. The V segment lost 7 bases and the J segment 5 bases; nucleotides outside the gene matches: 7. Looked up from germline, CDR1 is SNHLY and CDR2 is FYNNEI.

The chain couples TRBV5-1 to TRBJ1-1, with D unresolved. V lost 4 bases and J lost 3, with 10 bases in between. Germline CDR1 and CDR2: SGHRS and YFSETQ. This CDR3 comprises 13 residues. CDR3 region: CASSETDYTEAFF. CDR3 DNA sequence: TGCGCCAGCAGCGAGACTGATTACACTGAAGCTTTCTTT.

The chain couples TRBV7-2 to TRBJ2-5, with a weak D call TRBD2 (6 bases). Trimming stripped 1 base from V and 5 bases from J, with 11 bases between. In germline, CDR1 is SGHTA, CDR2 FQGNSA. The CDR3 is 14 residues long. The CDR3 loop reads CASSLGQSGETQYF. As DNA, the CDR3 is TGTGCCAGCAGCTTAGGGCAGAGCGGGGAGACCCAGTACTTC. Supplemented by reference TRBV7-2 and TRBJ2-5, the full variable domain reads GAGVSQSPSNKVTEKGKDVELRCDPISGHTALYWYRQSLGQGLEFLIYFQGNSAPDKSGLPSDRFSAERTGGSVSTLTIQRTQQEDSAVYLCASSLGQSGETQYFGPGTRLLVL.

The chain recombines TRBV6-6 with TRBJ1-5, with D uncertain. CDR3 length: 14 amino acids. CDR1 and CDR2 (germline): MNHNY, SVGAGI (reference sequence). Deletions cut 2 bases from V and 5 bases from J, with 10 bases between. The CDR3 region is CASSYGRSDQPQHF. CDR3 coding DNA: TGTGCCAGCAGTTACGGCCGGAGTGATCAGCCCCAGCATTTT.

In nucleotides, the CDR3 is TGTGCCAGCAGCTTAGAGGCAGGGGCTGGAGAGACCCAGTACTTC. Protein: CASSLEAGAGETQYF. V gene TRBV7-2 combines with J gene TRBJ2-5; TRBD1 is a possible D gene (6 bases). This CDR3 is 15 amino acids long. Per the germline V gene, CDR1 is SGHTA and CDR2 is FQGNSA. Trimming stripped 1 base from V and 4 bases from J, with 13 bases between. The complete variable domain, with remaining parts taken from reference TRBV7-2 and TRBJ2-5, reads GAGVSQSPSNKVTEKGKDVELRCDPISGHTALYWYRQSLGQGLEFLIYFQGNSAPDKSGLPSDRFSAERTGGSVSTLTIQRTQQEDSAVYLCASSLEAGAGETQYFGPGTRLLVL.

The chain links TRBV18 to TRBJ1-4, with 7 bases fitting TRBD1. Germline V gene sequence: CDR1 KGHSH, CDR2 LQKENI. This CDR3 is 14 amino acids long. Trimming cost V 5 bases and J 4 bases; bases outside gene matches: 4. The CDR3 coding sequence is TGTGCCAGCTCATCCGGGACAGTTAATGAAAAACTGTTTTTT. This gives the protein CASSSGTVNEKLFF.

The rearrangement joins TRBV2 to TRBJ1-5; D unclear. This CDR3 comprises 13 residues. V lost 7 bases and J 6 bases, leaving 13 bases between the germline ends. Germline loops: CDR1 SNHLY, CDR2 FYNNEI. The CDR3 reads CASTLYQAQPQHF. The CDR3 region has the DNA TGTGCCAGCACTTTATACCAGGCTCAGCCCCAGCATTTT.

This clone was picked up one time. CDR3: CASSYTGYEQYV. In DNA, the CDR3 is TGTGCCAGCAGTTATACTGGCTACGAGCAGTACGTC. The chain recombines TRBV6-5 with TRBJ2-7; D is unclear. V lost 3 bases, J lost 3 bases, and 6 bases lay in between. The germline CDR1 and CDR2 sequences are MNHEY and SVGAGI. The CDR3 has 12 amino acids.

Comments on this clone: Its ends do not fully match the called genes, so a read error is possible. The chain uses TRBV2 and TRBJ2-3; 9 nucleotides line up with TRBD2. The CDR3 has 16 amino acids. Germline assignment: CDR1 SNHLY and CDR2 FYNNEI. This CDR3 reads CASIEMVRGGKDTQYF. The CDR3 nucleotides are TGTGCCAGCATTGAAATGGTGCGGGGGGGCAAAGATACGCAGTATTTT.

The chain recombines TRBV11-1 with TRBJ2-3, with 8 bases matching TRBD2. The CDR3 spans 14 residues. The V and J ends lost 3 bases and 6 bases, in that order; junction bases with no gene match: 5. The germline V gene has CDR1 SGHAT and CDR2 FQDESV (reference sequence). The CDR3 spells CASSFSGVEDTQYF. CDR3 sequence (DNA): TGTGCCAGCAGCTTTAGCGGGGTCGAGGATACGCAGTATTTT.

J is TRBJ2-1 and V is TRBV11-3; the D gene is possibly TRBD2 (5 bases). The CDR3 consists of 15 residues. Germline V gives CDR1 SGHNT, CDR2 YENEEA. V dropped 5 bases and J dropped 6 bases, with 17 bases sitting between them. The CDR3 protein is CASSLRAQAGNEQFF. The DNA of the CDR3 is TGTGCCAGCAGCCTACGGGCCCAGGCGGGCAATGAGCAGTTCTTC.

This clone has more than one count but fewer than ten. The DNA of the CDR3 is TGTGCCACCAGTGACCCCACTAGCGGGGGCCGGTGGGGGACCCAGTACTTC. It codes for CATSDPTSGGRWGTQYF. The rearrangement uses TRBV24-1 and TRBJ2-5, with TRBD2 matching over 11 bases. V lost 4 bases to trimming and J lost 7 bases; unmatched junction nucleotides: 13. CDR3 size: 17 residues. Germline loops: CDR1 KGHDR, CDR2 SFDVKD.

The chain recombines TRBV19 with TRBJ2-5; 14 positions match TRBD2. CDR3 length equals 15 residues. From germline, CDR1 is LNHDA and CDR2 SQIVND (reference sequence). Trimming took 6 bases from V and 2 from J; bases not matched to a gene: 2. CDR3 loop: CASRGLAGDQETQYF. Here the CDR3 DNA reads TGTGCCAGTAGGGGACTAGCGGGGGATCAAGAGACCCAGTACTTC.

The CDR3 nucleotides are TGTGCCAGCAGTTACCCCCAGCCAGGGGGCCGATACGAGCAGTACTTC. Amino acid sequence: CASSYPQPGGRYEQYF. This chain uses TRBV6-2 or TRBV6-3 with TRBJ2-7; TRBD1 matches at 8 bases. The germline V gene encodes CDR1 MNHEY and CDR2 SVGEGT. The V and J ends lost 2 bases and 4 bases, in that order; junction bases with no gene match: 10. The CDR3 has 16 amino acids.